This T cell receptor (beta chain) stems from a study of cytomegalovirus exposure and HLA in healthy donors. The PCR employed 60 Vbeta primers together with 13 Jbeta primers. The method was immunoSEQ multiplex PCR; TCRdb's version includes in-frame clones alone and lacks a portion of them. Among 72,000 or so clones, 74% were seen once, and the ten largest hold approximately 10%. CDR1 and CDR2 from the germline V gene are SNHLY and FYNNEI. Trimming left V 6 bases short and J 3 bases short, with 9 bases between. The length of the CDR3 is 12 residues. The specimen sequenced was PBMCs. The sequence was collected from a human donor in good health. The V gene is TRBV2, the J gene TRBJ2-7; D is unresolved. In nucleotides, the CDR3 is TGTGCCAGCAGGGTTAGTCACTACGAGCAGTACTTC. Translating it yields CASRVSHYEQYF.